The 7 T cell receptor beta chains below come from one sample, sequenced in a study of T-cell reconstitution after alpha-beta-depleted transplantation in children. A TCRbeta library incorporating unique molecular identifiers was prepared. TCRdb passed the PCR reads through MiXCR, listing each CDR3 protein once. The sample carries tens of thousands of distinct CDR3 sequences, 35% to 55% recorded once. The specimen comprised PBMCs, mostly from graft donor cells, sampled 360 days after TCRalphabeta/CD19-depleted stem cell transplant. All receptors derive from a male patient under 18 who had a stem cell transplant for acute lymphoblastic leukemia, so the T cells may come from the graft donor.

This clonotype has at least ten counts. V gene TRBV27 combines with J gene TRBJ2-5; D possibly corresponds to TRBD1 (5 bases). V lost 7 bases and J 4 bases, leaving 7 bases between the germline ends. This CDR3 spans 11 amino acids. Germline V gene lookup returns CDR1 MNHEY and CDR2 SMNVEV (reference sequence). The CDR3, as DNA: TGTGCCAGCAATAGGGGAGAGACCCAGTACTTC. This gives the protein CASNRGETQYF.

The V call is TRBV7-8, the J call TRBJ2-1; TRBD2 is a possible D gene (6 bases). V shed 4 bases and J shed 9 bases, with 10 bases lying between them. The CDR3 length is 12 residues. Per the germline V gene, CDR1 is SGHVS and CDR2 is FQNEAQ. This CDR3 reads CASSSGVGEQFF. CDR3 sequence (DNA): TGTGCCAGCAGCTCGGGGGTAGGTGAGCAGTTCTTC.

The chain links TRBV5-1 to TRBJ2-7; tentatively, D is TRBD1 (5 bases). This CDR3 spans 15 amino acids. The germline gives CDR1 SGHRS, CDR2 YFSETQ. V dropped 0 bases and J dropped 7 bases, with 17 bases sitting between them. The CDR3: CASSLARQRQAEQYF. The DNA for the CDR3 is TGCGCCAGCAGCTTGGCGAGACAGCGTCAGGCAGAGCAGTACTTC.

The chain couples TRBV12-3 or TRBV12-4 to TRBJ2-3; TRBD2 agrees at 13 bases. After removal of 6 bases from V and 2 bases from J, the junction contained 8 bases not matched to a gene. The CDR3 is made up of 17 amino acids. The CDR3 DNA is TGTGCCAGCAGCTACATCGGACTAGCGGGGGCCACAGATACGCAGTATTTT. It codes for CASSYIGLAGATDTQYF.

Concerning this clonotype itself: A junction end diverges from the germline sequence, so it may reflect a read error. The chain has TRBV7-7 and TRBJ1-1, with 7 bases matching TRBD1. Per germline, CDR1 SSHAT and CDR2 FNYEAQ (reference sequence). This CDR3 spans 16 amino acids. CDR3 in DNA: TGTGCTAGCAGCCTGGGAGGAACTACAGGGGATACTGAAGCTTTCTTT. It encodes CASSLGGTTGDTEAFF.

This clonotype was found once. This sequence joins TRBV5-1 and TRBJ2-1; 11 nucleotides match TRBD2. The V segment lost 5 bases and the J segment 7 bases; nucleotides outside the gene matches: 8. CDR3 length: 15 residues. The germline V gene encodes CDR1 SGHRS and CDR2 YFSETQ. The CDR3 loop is CASRHRLAGNNEQFF. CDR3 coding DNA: TGCGCCAGCAGGCATAGACTAGCGGGAAATAATGAGCAGTTCTTC.

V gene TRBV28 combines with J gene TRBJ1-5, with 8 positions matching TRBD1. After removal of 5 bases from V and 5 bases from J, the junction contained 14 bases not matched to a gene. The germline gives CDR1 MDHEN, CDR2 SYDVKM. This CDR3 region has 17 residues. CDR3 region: CASSTIPRTGIHQPQHF. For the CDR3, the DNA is TGTGCCAGCAGTACTATTCCCCGGACAGGGATTCATCAGCCCCAGCATTTT. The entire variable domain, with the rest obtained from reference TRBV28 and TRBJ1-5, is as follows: DVKVTQSSRYLVKRTGEKVFLECVQDMDHENMFWYRQDPGLGLRLIYFSYDVKMKEKGDIPEGYSVSREKKERFSLILESASTNQTSMYLCASSTIPRTGIHQPQHFGDGTRLSIL.